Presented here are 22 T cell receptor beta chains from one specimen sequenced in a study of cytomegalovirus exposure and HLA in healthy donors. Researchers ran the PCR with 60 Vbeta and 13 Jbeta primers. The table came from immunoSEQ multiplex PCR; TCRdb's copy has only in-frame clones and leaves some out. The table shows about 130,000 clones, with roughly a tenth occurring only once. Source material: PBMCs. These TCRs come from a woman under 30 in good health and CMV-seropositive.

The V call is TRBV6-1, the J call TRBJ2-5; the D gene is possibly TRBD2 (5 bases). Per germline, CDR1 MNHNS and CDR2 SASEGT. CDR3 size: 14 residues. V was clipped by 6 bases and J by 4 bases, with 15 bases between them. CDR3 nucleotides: TGTGCCAGCAGGACGGTGGTTGGGAGAGAGACCCAGTACTTC. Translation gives CASRTVVGRETQYF.

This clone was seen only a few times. The CDR3 reads CASSLGGAYNYGYTF. In DNA form, the CDR3 reads TGCGCCAGCAGCTTGGGGGGAGCGTATAACTATGGCTACACCTTC. The chain has TRBV5-1 and TRBJ1-2, with D uncertain. Trimming took 0 bases from V and 1 from J, leaving 10 bases between them. The CDR3 is 15 amino acids. Germline V lookup: CDR1 SGHRS, CDR2 YFSETQ.

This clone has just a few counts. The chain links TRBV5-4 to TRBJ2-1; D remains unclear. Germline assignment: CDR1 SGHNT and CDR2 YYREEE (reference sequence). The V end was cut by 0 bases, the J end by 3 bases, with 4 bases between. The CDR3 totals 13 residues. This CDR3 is CASSLADYNEQFF. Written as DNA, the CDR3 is TGTGCCAGCAGCTTGGCAGACTACAATGAGCAGTTCTTC.

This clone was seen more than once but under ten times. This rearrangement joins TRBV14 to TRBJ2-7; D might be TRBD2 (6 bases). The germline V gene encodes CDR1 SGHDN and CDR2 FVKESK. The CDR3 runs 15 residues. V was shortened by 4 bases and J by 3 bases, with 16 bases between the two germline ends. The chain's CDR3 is CASSREGTPIYEQYF. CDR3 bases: TGTGCCAGCAGCCGCGAAGGGACTCCAATCTACGAGCAGTACTTC. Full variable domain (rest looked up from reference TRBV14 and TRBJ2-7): EAGVTQFPSHSVIEKGQTVTLRCDPISGHDNLYWYRRVMGKEIKFLLHFVKESKQDESGMPNNRFLAERTGGTYSTLKVQPAELEDSGVYFCASSREGTPIYEQYFGPGTRLTVT.

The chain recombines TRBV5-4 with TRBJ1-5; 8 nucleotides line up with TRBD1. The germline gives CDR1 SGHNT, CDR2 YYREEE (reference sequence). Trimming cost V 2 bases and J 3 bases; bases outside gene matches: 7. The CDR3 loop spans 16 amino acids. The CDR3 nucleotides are TGTGCCAGCAGCTTAAAGGGACAGGATGACAATCAGCCCCAGCATTTT. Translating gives CASSLKGQDDNQPQHF.

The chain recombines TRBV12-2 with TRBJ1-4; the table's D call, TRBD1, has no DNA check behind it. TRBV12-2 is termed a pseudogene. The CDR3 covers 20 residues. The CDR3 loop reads CASRSPRGRGRYHANEKLFF. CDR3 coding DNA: TGTGCAAGTCGTTCCCCTCGGGGCAGGGGACGATACCATGCCAATGAAAAACTGTTTTTT.

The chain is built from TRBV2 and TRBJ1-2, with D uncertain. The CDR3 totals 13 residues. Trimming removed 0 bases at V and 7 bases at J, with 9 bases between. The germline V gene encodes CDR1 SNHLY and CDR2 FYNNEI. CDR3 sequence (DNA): TGTGCCAGCAGTGAAGCCCCCAGGTCTGGCTACACCTTC. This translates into CASSEAPRSGYTF.

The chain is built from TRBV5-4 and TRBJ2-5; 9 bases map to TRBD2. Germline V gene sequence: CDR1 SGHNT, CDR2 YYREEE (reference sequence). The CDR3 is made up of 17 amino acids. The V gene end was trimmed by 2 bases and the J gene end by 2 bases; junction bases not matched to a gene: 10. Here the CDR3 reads CASSFPFSGSGQETQYF. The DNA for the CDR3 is TGTGCCAGCAGCTTCCCTTTTAGCGGGAGCGGACAAGAGACCCAGTACTTC.

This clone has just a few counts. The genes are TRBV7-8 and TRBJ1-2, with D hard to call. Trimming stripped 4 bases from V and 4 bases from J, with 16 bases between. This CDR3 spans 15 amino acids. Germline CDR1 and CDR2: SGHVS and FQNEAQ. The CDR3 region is CASSSGKAISYGYTF. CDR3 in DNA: TGTGCCAGCAGCTCCGGGAAGGCTATCAGCTATGGCTACACCTTC.

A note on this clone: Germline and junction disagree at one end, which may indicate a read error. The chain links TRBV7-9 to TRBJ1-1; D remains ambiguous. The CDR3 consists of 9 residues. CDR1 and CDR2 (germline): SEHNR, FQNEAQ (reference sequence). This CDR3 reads CASSREGSF. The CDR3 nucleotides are TGTGCCAGCAGCCGCGAGGGTTCCTTT.

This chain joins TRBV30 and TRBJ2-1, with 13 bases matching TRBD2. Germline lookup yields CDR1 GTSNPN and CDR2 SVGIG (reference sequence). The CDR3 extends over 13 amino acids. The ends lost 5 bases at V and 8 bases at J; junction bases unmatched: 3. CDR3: CAWGTSGTHEQFF. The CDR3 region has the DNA TGTGCCTGGGGGACTAGCGGGACTCATGAGCAGTTCTTC.

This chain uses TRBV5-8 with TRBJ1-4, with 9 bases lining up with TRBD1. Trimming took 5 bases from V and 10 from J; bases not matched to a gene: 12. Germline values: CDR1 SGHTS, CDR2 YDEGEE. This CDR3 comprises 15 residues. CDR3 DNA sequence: TGTGCCAGCAGTTTTACAGGGGGCGGAAAGGGAAAACTGTTTTTT. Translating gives CASSFTGGGKGKLFF.

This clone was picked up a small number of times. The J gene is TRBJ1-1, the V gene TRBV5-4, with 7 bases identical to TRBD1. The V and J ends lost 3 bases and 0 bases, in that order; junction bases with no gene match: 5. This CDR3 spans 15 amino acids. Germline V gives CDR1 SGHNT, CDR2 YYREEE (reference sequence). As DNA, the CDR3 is TGTGCCAGCAGCTCTACCGGGACAGTGAACACTGAAGCTTTCTTT. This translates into CASSSTGTVNTEAFF.

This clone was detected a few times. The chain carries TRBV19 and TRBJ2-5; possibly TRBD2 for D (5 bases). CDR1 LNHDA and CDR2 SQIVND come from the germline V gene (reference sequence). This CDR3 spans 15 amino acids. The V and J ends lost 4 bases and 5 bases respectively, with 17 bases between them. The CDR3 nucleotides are TGTGCCAGTAGTAAGGCTACTATAGGGAGTGAGACCCAGTACTTC. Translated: CASSKATIGSETQYF.

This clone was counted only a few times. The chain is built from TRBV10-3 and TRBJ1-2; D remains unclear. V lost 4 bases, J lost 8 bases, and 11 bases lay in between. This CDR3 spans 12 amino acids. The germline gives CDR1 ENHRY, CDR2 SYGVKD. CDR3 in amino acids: CAISAEGWGYTF. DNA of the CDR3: TGTGCCATCAGTGCGGAGGGTTGGGGCTACACCTTC.

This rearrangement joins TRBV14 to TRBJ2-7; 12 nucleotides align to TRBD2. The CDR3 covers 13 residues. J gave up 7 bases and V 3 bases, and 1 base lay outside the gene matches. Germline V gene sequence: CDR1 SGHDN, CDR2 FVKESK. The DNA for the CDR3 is TGTGCCAGCAGCCAGGGACTAGCGGGTGAGCAGTACTTC. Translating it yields CASSQGLAGEQYF.

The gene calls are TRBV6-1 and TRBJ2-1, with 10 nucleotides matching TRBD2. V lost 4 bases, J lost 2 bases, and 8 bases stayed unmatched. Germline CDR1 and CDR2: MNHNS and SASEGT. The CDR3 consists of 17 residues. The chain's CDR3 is CASSGGTSENPYNEQFF. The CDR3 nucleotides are TGTGCCAGCAGTGGTGGGACTAGCGAGAACCCCTACAATGAGCAGTTCTTC.

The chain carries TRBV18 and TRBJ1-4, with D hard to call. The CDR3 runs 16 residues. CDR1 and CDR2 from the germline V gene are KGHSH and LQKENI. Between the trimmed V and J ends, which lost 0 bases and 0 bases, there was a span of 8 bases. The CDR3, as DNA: TGTGCCAGCTCACCACCGAGGCTTGCAACTAATGAAAAACTGTTTTTT. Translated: CASSPPRLATNEKLFF.

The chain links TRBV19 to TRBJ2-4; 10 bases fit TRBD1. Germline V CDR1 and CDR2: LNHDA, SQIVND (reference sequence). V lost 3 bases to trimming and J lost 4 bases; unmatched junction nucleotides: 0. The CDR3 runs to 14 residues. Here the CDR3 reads CASSMGQGKNIQYF. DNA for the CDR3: TGTGCCAGTAGTATGGGACAGGGGAAAAACATTCAGTACTTC.

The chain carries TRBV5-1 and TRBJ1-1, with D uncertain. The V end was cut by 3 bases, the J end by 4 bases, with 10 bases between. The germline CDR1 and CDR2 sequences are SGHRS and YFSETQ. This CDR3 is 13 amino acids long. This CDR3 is CASSSYSGTEAFF. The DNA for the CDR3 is TGCGCCAGCAGCTCGTATTCGGGCACTGAAGCTTTCTTT. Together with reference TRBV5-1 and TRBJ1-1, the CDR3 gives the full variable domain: KAGVTQTPRYLIKTRGQQVTLSCSPISGHRSVSWYQQTPGQGLQFLFEYFSETQRNKGNFPGRFSGRQFSNSRSEMNVSTLELGDSALYLCASSSYSGTEAFFGQGTRLTVV.

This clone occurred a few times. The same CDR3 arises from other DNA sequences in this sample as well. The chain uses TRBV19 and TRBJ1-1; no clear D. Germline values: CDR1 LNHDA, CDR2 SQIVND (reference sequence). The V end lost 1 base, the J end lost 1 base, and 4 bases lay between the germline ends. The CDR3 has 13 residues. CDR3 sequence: CASSIGQNTEAFF. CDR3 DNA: TGTGCCAGTAGTATAGGTCAGAACACTGAAGCTTTCTTT.

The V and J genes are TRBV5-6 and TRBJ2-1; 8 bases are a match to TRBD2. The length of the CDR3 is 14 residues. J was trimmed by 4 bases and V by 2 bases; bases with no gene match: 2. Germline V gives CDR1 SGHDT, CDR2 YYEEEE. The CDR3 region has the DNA TGTGCCAGCAGCTTAAGCGGGAGATACAATGAGCAGTTCTTC. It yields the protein CASSLSGRYNEQFF.